These 30 T cell receptor beta chains came from one sample sequenced in a study of OX40 agonist ivuxolimab in advanced cancers. Some clones are missing from TCRdb's copy, which holds only in-frame ones; the method was immunoSEQ multiplex PCR. Counted here are 80,000 to 100,000 clones, just over 90% occurring once; the ten biggest clones make up less than 0.35%. Sequenced material: CD4+ or CD8+ T cells sorted from blood, taken in a trial of the OX40 agonist ivuxolimab. Receptor source: an adult with an advanced solid tumor such as melanoma, head and neck, liver or kidney cancer.

V is TRBV11-3 and J is TRBJ1-1; no reliable D call. The germline V and J ends were trimmed by 2 bases and 6 bases, with 10 bases remaining between them. The germline gives CDR1 SGHNT, CDR2 YENEEA. This CDR3 has 13 amino acids. CDR3 amino acids: CASSLTGLAEAFF. CDR3 coding DNA: TGTGCCAGCAGCTTAACGGGGTTGGCTGAAGCTTTCTTT.

Only a few counts were recorded for this clone. The chain employs TRBV28 and TRBJ2-7; TRBD1 is a possible D gene (5 bases). The CDR3 is made up of 14 amino acids. The germline V and J ends were trimmed by 3 bases and 7 bases, with 16 bases remaining between them. The germline V gene encodes CDR1 MDHEN and CDR2 SYDVKM. CDR3 DNA sequence: TGTGCCAGCAGTTTGGGGCAGGGCCTTAGGGAGCAGTACTTC. Its translation is CASSLGQGLREQYF.

Comments on this clone: One junction end does not reproduce the germline sequence, and a read error may be involved. The chain recombines TRBV28 with TRBJ1-5; 8 bases are shared with TRBD1. This CDR3 spans 12 amino acids. CDR1 and CDR2 (germline): MDHEN, SYDVKM. The CDR3 loop reads CASSLPRQGLSF. CDR3 nucleotide sequence: TGTGCCAGCAGCCTACCTCGACAGGGGCTGTCATTT.

The V and J genes are TRBV7-9 and TRBJ2-2, with D unresolved. Germline CDR1 is SEHNR and CDR2 is FQNEAQ (reference sequence). This CDR3 comprises 14 residues. V lost 2 bases to trimming and J lost 4 bases, with 8 bases between them. The CDR3 loop reads CASSLYPSTGELFF. In DNA form, the CDR3 reads TGTGCCAGCAGCTTATATCCGTCCACCGGGGAGCTGTTTTTT. Using reference TRBV7-9 and TRBJ2-2 for the parts outside the CDR3, the full variable domain is DTGVSQNPRHKITKRGQNVTFRCDPISEHNRLYWYRQTLGQGPEFLTYFQNEAQLEKSRLLSDRFSAERPKGSFSTLEIQRTEQGDSAMYLCASSLYPSTGELFFGEGSRLTVL.

The chain carries TRBV28 and TRBJ2-1, with 10 positions matching TRBD2. V was clipped by 6 bases and J by 6 bases; unmatched bases: 11. CDR3 length: 16 amino acids. Per the germline V gene, CDR1 is MDHEN and CDR2 is SYDVKM. CDR3 region: CASRSISGRRSNEQFF. For the CDR3, the DNA is TGTGCCAGCAGGTCAATTAGCGGGAGGAGGAGCAATGAGCAGTTCTTC.

DNA for the CDR3: TGTGCCAGCAGCCCGACAGATATCTATGGCTACACCTTC. Residues: CASSPTDIYGYTF. The gene calls are TRBV6-5 and TRBJ1-2, with D perhaps matching TRBD1 (5 bases). This CDR3 spans 13 amino acids. Trimming stripped 6 bases from V and 4 bases from J, with 12 bases between. Germline CDR1 reads MNHEY; CDR2 reads SVGAGI.

The gene calls are TRBV4-1 and TRBJ1-5; 7 bases line up with TRBD1. With 0 bases clipped from V and 7 bases from J, the junction kept 9 bases outside the gene matches. The CDR3 extends over 16 amino acids. From germline, CDR1 is MGHRA and CDR2 YSYEKL. In DNA form, the CDR3 reads TGCGCCAGCAGCCAAGAAGGGGGCCAGGGAAGGCAGCCCCAGCATTTT. Translation gives CASSQEGGQGRQPQHF.

This clone was picked up a small number of times. V usage is TRBV11-3 and J usage is TRBJ2-1; 7 bases are a match to TRBD1. V shed 6 bases and J 7 bases; nucleotides not matched to a gene: 6. Germline V lookup: CDR1 SGHNT, CDR2 YENEEA. CDR3 length: 13 residues. CDR3 in amino acids: CASSVDRRNEQFF. The CDR3 DNA reads as TGTGCCAGCAGTGTGGACAGGAGGAATGAGCAGTTCTTC.

This clone was recorded once. V usage is TRBV5-6 and J usage is TRBJ1-2, with TRBD1 as a possible D gene (6 bases). This CDR3 contains 15 residues. Germline V gives CDR1 SGHDT, CDR2 YYEEEE. Trimming left V 2 bases short and J 2 bases short, with 13 bases between. CDR3: CASSFPGESNYGYTF. The CDR3 coding sequence is TGTGCCAGCAGCTTCCCAGGGGAGTCGAACTATGGCTACACCTTC.

The chain uses TRBV2 and TRBJ2-1, with D unresolved. Trimming took off 8 bases at V and 8 bases at J, with 13 bases between the two ends. The CDR3 spans 12 residues. Germline-derived CDR1 and CDR2 are SNHLY and FYNNEI. CDR3 sequence: CASGLGSYEQFF. Written as DNA, the CDR3 is TGTGCCAGCGGGCTTGGTTCGTATGAGCAGTTCTTC. The full variable domain, with the rest looked up from reference TRBV2 and TRBJ2-1, is EPEVTQTPSHQVTQMGQEVILRCVPISNHLYFYWYRQILGQKVEFLVSFYNNEISEKSEIFDDQFSVERPDGSNFTLKIRSTKLEDSAMYFCASGLGSYEQFFGPGTRLTVL.

There are a few counts of this clone. The chain couples TRBV2 to TRBJ1-5; 8 nucleotides agree with TRBD1. V lost 4 bases to trimming and J lost 6 bases; unmatched junction nucleotides: 8. This CDR3 is built from 15 residues. The germline gives CDR1 SNHLY, CDR2 FYNNEI. DNA for the CDR3: TGTGCCAGCAGTGTCCAGGGGGCCTGGAGTCAGCCCCAGCATTTT. This gives the protein CASSVQGAWSQPQHF.

The chain is built from TRBV5-1 and TRBJ2-7, with TRBD1 as a possible D gene (6 bases). The V end lost 5 bases, the J end lost 1 base, and 13 bases lay between the germline ends. Germline CDR1 SGHRS, CDR2 YFSETQ. The CDR3 spans 14 residues. The CDR3 nucleotides are TGCGCCAGCAGGCCGACAGGACCATCCTACGAGCAGTACTTC. This encodes CASRPTGPSYEQYF.

V and J are TRBV5-3 and TRBJ2-3; unclear D gene. TRBV5-3 has ORF status, its function being uncertain. Deletions cut 2 bases from V and 0 bases from J, with 10 bases between. CDR3 length equals 15 residues. CDR3 sequence: CARSLPLDSTDTQYF. The CDR3 DNA follows: TGTGCCAGAAGCTTACCCCTGGACAGCACAGATACGCAGTATTTT.

For the CDR3, the DNA is TGTGCCAGCAGCGGGAAGAGGGGCGCTGAGGGCTACACCTTC. The encoded protein is CASSGKRGAEGYTF. The chain is built from TRBV5-6 and TRBJ1-2; weak D call: TRBD1 (5 bases). V was cut by 4 bases and J by 8 bases, with 18 bases left in between. The CDR3 sequence is 14 residues long. Germline V gives CDR1 SGHDT, CDR2 YYEEEE. Together with reference TRBV5-6 and TRBJ1-2, the CDR3 gives the full variable domain: DAGVTQSPTHLIKTRGQQVTLRCSPKSGHDTVSWYQQALGQGPQFIFQYYEEEERQRGNFPDRFSGHQFPNYSSELNVNALLLGDSALYLCASSGKRGAEGYTFGSGTRLTVV.

The V gene is TRBV6-6, the J gene TRBJ1-5; TRBD1 matches 12 bases. The CDR3 runs to 15 residues. Germline V lookup: CDR1 MNHNY, CDR2 SVGAGI (reference sequence). V lost 1 base and J lost 9; bases outside the gene matches: 4. CDR3 sequence reads: CASSYWGQGAGPQHF. CDR3 coding DNA: TGTGCCAGCAGTTACTGGGGACAGGGGGCTGGGCCCCAGCATTTT.

The chain joins TRBV7-2 to TRBJ2-5; D is uncertain. The end of the DNA fits TRBJ2-7 better, so the J call may be wrong. Germline CDR1 is SGHTA and CDR2 is FQGNSA. This CDR3 is built from 14 residues. CDR3 in DNA: TGTGCCAGCAGCCAGCGAGGCGGCCCCTACGAGCAGTACTTC. It yields the protein CASSQRGGPYEQYF.

The V gene is TRBV7-9, the J gene TRBJ1-2; D unresolved. Trimming left V 4 bases short and J 9 bases short, with 21 bases between. The CDR3 sequence is 15 residues long. CDR1 and CDR2 (germline): SEHNR, FQNEAQ (reference sequence). The CDR3 loop is CASSSRELRRKSYTF. The CDR3 DNA reads TGTGCCAGCAGCTCCCGGGAACTACGAAGGAAGAGCTACACCTTC.

The rearrangement links TRBV11-1 to TRBJ2-7, with 8 nucleotides matching TRBD2. The junction had 16 bases not matched to a gene; V was cut back by 3 bases and J by 6 bases. The V gene's germline CDR1 is SGHAT and CDR2 FQDESV (reference sequence). The CDR3 is made up of 17 amino acids. The CDR3 DNA sequence: TGTGCCAGCAGCTTCGCACTCGGGGGTGGTAGCGGGACCGAGCAGTACTTC. Its translation is CASSFALGGGSGTEQYF.

V is TRBV28 and J is TRBJ2-5; D unclear. Germline CDR1 MDHEN, CDR2 SYDVKM. The CDR3 length is 13 residues. The ends were cut back, 2 bases at V and 1 base at J, with 5 bases in the middle. CDR3 loop: CASSLTVQETQYF. CDR3 bases: TGTGCCAGCAGTTTAACTGTCCAAGAGACCCAGTACTTC.

V gene TRBV7-2 combines with J gene TRBJ2-7; 9 bases map to TRBD1. CDR1 and CDR2 from the germline V gene are SGHTA and FQGNSA. This CDR3 is built from 18 residues. V gave up 0 bases and J gave up 0 bases; unmatched junction bases: 9. CDR3 DNA: TGTGCCAGCAGCTTAGCTCCTGGGACAGGGACCAACTCCTACGAGCAGTACTTC. It specifies CASSLAPGTGTNSYEQYF.

This chain links TRBV7-2 with TRBJ2-3; weak D call: TRBD2 (5 bases). CDR3 length: 15 amino acids. Germline assignment: CDR1 SGHTA and CDR2 FQGNSA. V was trimmed by 2 bases and J by 4 bases, leaving 13 bases between them. CDR3 sequence reads: CASSLTDISADTQYF. The CDR3 DNA reads as TGTGCCAGCAGCTTAACGGATATTAGCGCAGATACGCAGTATTTT.

The chain links TRBV19 to TRBJ2-3; D uncertain. Germline CDR1 LNHDA, CDR2 SQIVND (reference sequence). This CDR3 has 13 residues. The V end lost 10 bases, the J end lost 2 bases, and 13 bases lay between the germline ends. The CDR3 DNA is TGTGCCACCCTCCGCGTGGACACAGATACGCAGTATTTT. Amino acids: CATLRVDTDTQYF.

The V call is TRBV21-1, the J call TRBJ2-5; the table's D call, TRBD1, has no DNA check behind it. TRBV21-1 constitutes a pseudogene. The CDR3 sequence is 14 residues long. CDR3 amino acids: CASSPEHKQETQYF. The CDR3 nucleotides are TGTGCCAGCAGCCCCGAACATAAACAAGAGACCCAGTACTTC.

This rearrangement joins TRBV7-2 to TRBJ1-1, with 9 nucleotides matching TRBD1. The ends lost 3 bases at V and 0 bases at J; junction bases unmatched: 5. Germline V gene data show CDR1 as SGHTA and CDR2 as FQGNSA. This CDR3 is 16 amino acids long. In nucleotides, the CDR3 is TGTGCCAGCAGCTTCCCCGGGACAGGGATGAACACTGAAGCTTTCTTT. This sequence encodes CASSFPGTGMNTEAFF.

The genes are TRBV5-1 and TRBJ2-2; 10 bases align to TRBD1. Germline V CDR1 and CDR2: SGHRS, YFSETQ. V lost 7 bases, J lost 4 bases, and 10 bases stayed unmatched. The CDR3 is 16 residues long. The CDR3 DNA is TGCGCCAGCCGGGACAGGGGCTCGGTTGGCACCGGGGAGCTGTTTTTT. Amino acid sequence: CASRDRGSVGTGELFF.

The V gene is TRBV29-1, the J gene TRBJ1-3; D unresolved. Germline lookup yields CDR1 SQVTM and CDR2 ANQGSEA. The CDR3 contains 11 residues. In nucleotides, the CDR3 is TGCAGTGCGTCCTCTGGAAACACCATATATTTT. As protein: CSASSGNTIYF.

This chain joins TRBV7-9 and TRBJ2-3, with 12 bases aligning to TRBD2. Trimming cost V 1 base and J 3 bases; bases outside gene matches: 5. The CDR3 consists of 17 residues. Germline V gene sequence: CDR1 SEHNR, CDR2 FQNEAQ (reference sequence). As DNA, the CDR3 is TGTGCCAGCAGCTTAGGACTAGCGGGAGTAAGGACAGATACGCAGTATTTT. Protein: CASSLGLAGVRTDTQYF.

The genes are TRBV7-3 and TRBJ2-1; D unclear. This CDR3 spans 16 amino acids. The V gene lost 4 bases and the J gene lost 5 bases, with 18 bases spanning the gap. CDR1 is SGHTA and CDR2 is FQGTGA in the germline V gene. The CDR3 reads CASSSPGIDPNNEQFF. The CDR3, as DNA: TGTGCCAGCAGCTCCCCCGGAATAGACCCCAACAATGAGCAGTTCTTC. Together with reference TRBV7-3 and TRBJ2-1, the CDR3 gives the full variable domain: GAGVSQTPSNKVTEKGKYVELRCDPISGHTALYWYRQSLGQGPEFLIYFQGTGAADDSGLPNDRFFAVRPEGSVSTLKIQRTERGDSAVYLCASSSPGIDPNNEQFFGPGTRLTVL.

This chain connects TRBV4-1 to TRBJ1-5; TRBD1 agrees at 11 bases. The ends lost 5 bases at V and 8 bases at J; junction bases unmatched: 5. CDR1 is MGHRA, CDR2 YSYEKL, per germline. The CDR3 has 14 residues. The CDR3 coding sequence is TGCGCCAGCAGCTCGGACAGGGGGCTGAAGCCCCAGCATTTT. Protein: CASSSDRGLKPQHF.

This clone came up once. The chain recombines TRBV7-6 with TRBJ1-6, with TRBD1 as a possible D gene (5 bases). Between the trimmed V and J ends, which lost 5 bases and 8 bases, there was a span of 16 bases. Germline CDR1 is SGHVS and CDR2 is FNYEAQ. The CDR3 extends over 15 amino acids. DNA for the CDR3: TGTGCCAGCAGCCGGCGGGGGGGGTATGATTCACCCCTCCACTTT. Translation gives CASSRRGGYDSPLHF.